This T cell receptor (beta chain) was profiled in a study of cytomegalovirus exposure and HLA in healthy donors. Whole-study findings and limits: TCR beta V- and J-gene trimming, according to a later analysis, was linked to a missense DCLRE1C variant. A highly shared variant cluster was judged a likely technical artifact.

As concerns this clone: What it binds is not known.

With 60 Vbeta and 13 Jbeta primers, the PCR was carried out. Measured with immunoSEQ multiplex PCR; TCRdb has only the in-frame clones, and not every one. The sample carries about 150,000 clones, more than 75% recorded once. The receptor comes from a man aged 25-45 years in good health and CMV-seropositive. Sequencing input: PBMCs.

DNA of the CDR3: TGTGCCAGCAGCTCAAGCGGGCAGAACACCGGGGAGCTGTTTTTT. This encodes CASSSSGQNTGELFF. The V gene is TRBV13, the J gene TRBJ2-2, with a weak D call TRBD2 (6 bases). The CDR3 totals 15 residues. V dropped 4 bases and J dropped 1 base, with 10 bases sitting between them. Germline-derived CDR1 and CDR2 are PRHDT and FYEKMQ (reference sequence). The entire variable domain, with the rest obtained from reference TRBV13 and TRBJ2-2, is as follows: AAGVIQSPRHLIKEKRETATLKCYPIPRHDTVYWYQQGPGQDPQFLISFYEKMQSDKGSIPDRFSAQQFSDYHSELNMSSLELGDSALYFCASSSSGQNTGELFFGEGSRLTVL.